This TCR beta chain stems from a study of cytomegalovirus exposure and HLA in healthy donors. Study results and limitations: The authors later found most CMV-associated TCR beta chains appeared HLA-restricted.

Sampled while nominally healthy, donors likely had unrecorded immune exposures. Both 60 Vbeta primers and 13 Jbeta primers went into the PCR. Repertoires were generated with immunoSEQ multiplex PCR, while TCRdb's copy carries only in-frame clones and drops some. Here the sample table reports 130,000 or so clones. On this clone: The antigen is not known.

V shed 5 bases, J shed 5 bases, and the junction held 10 bases outside the gene matches. There are 16 residues in the CDR3. Germline-derived CDR1 and CDR2 are MNHEY and SMNVEV (reference sequence). The V and J genes are TRBV27 and TRBJ1-1, with TRBD1 matching over 11 bases. What was sequenced was PBMCs. This TCR came from a woman in her thirties or forties in good health and CMV-seronegative. The CDR3, as DNA: TGTGCCAGCAGTCAGGACAGGGGGCCAGTCTGGACTGAAGCTTTCTTT. Residues: CASSQDRGPVWTEAFF.